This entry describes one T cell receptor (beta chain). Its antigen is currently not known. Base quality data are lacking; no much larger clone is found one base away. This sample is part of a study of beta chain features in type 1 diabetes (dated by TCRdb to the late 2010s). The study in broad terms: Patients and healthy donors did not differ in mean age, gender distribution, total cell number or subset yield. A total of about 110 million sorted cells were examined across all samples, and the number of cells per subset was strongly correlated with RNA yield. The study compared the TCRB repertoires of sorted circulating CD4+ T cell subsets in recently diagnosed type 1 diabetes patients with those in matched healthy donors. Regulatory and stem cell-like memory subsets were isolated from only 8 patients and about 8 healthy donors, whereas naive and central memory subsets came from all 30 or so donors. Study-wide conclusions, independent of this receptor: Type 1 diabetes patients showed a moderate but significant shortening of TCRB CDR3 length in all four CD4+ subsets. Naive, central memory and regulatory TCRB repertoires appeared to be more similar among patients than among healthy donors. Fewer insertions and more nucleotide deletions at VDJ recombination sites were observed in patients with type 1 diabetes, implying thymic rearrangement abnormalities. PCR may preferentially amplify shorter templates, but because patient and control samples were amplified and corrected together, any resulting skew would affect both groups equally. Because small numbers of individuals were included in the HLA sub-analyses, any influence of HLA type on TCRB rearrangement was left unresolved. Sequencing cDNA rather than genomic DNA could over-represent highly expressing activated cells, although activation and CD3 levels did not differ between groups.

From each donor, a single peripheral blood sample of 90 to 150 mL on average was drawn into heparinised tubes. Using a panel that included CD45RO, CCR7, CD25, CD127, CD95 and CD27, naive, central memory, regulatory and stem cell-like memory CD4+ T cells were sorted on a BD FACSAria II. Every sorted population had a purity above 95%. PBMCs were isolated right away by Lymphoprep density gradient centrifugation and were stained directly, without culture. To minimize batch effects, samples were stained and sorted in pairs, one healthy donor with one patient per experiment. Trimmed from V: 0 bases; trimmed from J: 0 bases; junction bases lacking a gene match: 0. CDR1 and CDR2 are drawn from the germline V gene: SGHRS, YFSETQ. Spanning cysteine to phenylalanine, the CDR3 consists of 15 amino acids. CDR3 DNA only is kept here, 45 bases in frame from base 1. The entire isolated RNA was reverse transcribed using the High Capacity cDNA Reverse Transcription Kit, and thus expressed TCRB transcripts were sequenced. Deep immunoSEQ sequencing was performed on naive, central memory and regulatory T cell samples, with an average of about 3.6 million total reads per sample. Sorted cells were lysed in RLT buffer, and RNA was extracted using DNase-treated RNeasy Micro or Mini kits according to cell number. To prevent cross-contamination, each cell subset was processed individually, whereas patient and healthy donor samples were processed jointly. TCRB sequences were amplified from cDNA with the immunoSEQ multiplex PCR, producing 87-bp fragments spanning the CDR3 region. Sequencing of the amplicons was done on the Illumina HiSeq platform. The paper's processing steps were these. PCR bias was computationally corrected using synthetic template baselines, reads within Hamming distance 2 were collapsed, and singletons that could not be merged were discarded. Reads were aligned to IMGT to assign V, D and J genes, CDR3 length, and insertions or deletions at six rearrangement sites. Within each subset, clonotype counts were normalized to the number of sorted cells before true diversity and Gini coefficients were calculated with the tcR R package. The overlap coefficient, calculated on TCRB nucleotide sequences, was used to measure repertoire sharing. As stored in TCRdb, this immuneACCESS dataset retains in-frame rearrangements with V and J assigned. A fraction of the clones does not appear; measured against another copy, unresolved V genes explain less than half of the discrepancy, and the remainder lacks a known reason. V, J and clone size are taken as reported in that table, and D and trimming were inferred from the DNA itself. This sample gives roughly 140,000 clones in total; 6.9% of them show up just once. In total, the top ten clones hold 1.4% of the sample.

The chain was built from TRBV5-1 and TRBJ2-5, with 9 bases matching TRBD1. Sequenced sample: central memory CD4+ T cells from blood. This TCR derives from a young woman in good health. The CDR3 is CASSLGDRDQETQYF. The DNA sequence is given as TGCGCCAGCAGCTTGGGGGACAGGGACCAAGAGACCCAGTACTTC.